This passage covers 9 T cell receptor beta chains from one sample sequenced in a study of blood T cell repertoires in COVID-19. Produced via immunoSEQ multiplex PCR; TCRdb's table is partial and in-frame only. The sample contains about 82,000 clones, roughly 78% of which appear only once. Input material: peripheral blood. The source of these receptors is a man between 60 and 70 years old with COVID-19, enrolled during active disease.

This sequence joins TRBV12-3 or TRBV12-4 and TRBJ1-1; D remains ambiguous. Trimming removed 6 bases from V and 4 bases from J, with 12 bases in between. The CDR3 is 13 amino acids. This CDR3 is CASSGGGSTEAFF. The CDR3 nucleotides read TGTGCCAGCAGCGGAGGTGGGAGCACTGAAGCTTTCTTT.

This sequence joins TRBV9 and TRBJ2-3; D gene ambiguous. The germline V gene has CDR1 SGDLS and CDR2 YYNGEE. With 2 bases removed from V and 2 bases from J, the gap between germline ends came to 3 bases. The CDR3 is 12 amino acids. Here the CDR3 DNA reads TGTGCCAGCAGCGTCGTCACAGATACGCAGTATTTT. This sequence encodes CASSVVTDTQYF. The entire variable domain, with the rest obtained from reference TRBV9 and TRBJ2-3, is as follows: DSGVTQTPKHLITATGQRVTLRCSPRSGDLSVYWYQQSLDQGLQFLIQYYNGEERAKGNILERFSAQQFPDLHSELNLSSLELGDSALYFCASSVVTDTQYFGPGTRLTVL.

V is TRBV20-1 and J is TRBJ2-1, with D possibly matching TRBD2 (6 bases). The CDR3 has 17 amino acids. V lost 3 bases, J lost 0 bases, and 18 bases lay in between. CDR1 and CDR2 from the germline V gene are DFQATT and SNEGSKA (reference sequence). The CDR3 sequence is CSASGTTRGASYNEQFF. The CDR3 DNA is TGCAGTGCTAGTGGTACGACTAGAGGCGCCTCCTACAATGAGCAGTTCTTC.

The chain employs TRBV5-4 and TRBJ1-6, with 7 bases that match TRBD1. J lost 14 bases, V lost 4 bases, and 15 bases had no gene match. The CDR3 has 15 residues. The V gene's germline CDR1 is SGHNT and CDR2 YYREEE (reference sequence). CDR3 DNA: TGTGCCAGCAGCCGCACCGGGACAGACTATTTGGCCCTCCACTTT. It translates to CASSRTGTDYLALHF.

This chain connects TRBV4-2 to TRBJ2-7; 9 nucleotides match TRBD1. Germline assignment: CDR1 LGHNA and CDR2 YNFKEQ. The CDR3 sequence is 14 residues long. J was trimmed by 6 bases and V by 6 bases; bases with no gene match: 9. CDR3: CASRPGQGNREQYF. The CDR3 coding sequence is TGTGCCAGCAGGCCGGGACAGGGAAATCGCGAGCAGTACTTC.

Details on this clone: The junction departs from germline at one end; a sequencing error may be responsible. The CDR3 sequence is CASSQAGTAYQETQYF. CDR3 sequence (DNA): TGTGCTAGCAGCCAAGCAGGGACAGCTTACCAAGAGACCCAGTACTTC. This sequence joins TRBV7-7 and TRBJ2-5; 7 bases are a match to TRBD1. The CDR3 runs 16 residues. CDR1 and CDR2 from the germline V gene are SSHAT and FNYEAQ (reference sequence).

This chain uses TRBV5-8 with TRBJ2-7, with 9 positions matching TRBD1. Germline V gene lookup returns CDR1 SGHTS and CDR2 YDEGEE. The CDR3 has 15 amino acids. V shed 3 bases and J 4 bases; nucleotides not matched to a gene: 8. Here the CDR3 reads CASSWDRAMIYEQYF. The CDR3, as DNA: TGTGCCAGCAGCTGGGACAGGGCGATGATATACGAGCAGTACTTC.

The V call is TRBV12-1, the J call TRBJ2-5; no check of the table's D call, TRBD2, against the DNA was made. TRBV12-1 is a listed pseudogene. CDR3 size: 19 residues. CDR3 in DNA: TGTGCCAGCAGCTTTGCTCGGCGGGGGGTCACCTTGGATCAAGAGACCCAGTACTTC. It translates to CASSFARRGVTLDQETQYF.

This chain joins TRBV11-1 and TRBJ1-5; 9 bases match TRBD1. The CDR3 extends over 15 amino acids. J gave up 1 base and V 4 bases, and 2 bases lay outside the gene matches. Per germline, CDR1 SGHAT and CDR2 FQDESV (reference sequence). DNA of the CDR3: TGTGCCAGCAGCTGGGGGACAGGGAGCAATCAGCCCCAGCATTTT. Its translation is CASSWGTGSNQPQHF.